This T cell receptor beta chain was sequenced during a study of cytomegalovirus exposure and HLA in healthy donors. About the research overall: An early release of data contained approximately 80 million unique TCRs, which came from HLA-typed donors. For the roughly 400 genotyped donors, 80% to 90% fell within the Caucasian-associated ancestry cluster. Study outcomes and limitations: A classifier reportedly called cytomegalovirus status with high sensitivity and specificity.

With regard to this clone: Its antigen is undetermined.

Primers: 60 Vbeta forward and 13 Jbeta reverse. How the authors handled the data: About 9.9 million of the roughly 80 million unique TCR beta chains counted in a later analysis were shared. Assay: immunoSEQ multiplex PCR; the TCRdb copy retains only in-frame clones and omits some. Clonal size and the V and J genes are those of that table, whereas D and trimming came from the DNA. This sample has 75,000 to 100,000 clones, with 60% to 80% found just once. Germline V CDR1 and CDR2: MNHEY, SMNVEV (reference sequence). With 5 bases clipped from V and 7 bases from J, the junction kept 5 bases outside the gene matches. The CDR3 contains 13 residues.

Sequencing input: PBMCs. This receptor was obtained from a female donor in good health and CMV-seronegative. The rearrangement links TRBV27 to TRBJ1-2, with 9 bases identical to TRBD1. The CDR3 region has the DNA TGTGCCAGCAGTCACCGGGACAGGGCTGGCTACACCTTC. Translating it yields CASSHRDRAGYTF.